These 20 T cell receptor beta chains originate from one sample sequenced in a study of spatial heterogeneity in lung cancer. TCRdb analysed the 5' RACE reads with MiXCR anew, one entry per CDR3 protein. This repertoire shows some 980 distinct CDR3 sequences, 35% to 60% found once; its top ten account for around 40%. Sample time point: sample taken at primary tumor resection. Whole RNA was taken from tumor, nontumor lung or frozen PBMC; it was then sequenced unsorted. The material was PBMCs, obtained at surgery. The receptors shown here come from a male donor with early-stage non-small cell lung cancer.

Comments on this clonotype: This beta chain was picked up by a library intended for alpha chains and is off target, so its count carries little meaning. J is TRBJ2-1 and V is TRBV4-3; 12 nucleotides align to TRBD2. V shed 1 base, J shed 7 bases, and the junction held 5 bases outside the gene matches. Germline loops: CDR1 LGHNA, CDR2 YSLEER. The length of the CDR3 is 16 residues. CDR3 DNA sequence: TGCGCCAGCAGCCAAGCCCTAGCGGGGGGGATGAATGAGCAGTTCTTC. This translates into CASSQALAGGMNEQFF.

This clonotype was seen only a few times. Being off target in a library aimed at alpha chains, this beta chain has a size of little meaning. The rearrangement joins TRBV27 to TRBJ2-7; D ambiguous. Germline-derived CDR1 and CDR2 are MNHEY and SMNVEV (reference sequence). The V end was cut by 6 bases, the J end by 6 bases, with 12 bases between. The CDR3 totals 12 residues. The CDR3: CASRGQPREQYF. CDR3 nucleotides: TGTGCCAGCAGAGGGCAGCCACGCGAGCAGTACTTC.

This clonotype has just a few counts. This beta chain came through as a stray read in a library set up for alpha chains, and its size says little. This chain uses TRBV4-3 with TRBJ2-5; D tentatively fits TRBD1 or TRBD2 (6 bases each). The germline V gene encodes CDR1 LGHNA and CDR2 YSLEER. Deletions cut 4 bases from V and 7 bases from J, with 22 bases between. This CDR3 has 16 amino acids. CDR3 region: CASSRQRWGAAGTQYF. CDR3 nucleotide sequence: TGCGCCAGCAGCCGCCAGAGATGGGGGGCGGCGGGGACCCAGTACTTC.

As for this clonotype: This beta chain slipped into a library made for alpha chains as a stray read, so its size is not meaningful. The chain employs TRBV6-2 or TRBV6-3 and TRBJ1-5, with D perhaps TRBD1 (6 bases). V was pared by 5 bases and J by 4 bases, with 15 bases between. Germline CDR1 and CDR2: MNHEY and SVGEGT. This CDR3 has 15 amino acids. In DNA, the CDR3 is TGTGCCAGCAGTCCGGCAACAGGGTGGAATCAGCCCCAGCATTTT. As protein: CASSPATGWNQPQHF.

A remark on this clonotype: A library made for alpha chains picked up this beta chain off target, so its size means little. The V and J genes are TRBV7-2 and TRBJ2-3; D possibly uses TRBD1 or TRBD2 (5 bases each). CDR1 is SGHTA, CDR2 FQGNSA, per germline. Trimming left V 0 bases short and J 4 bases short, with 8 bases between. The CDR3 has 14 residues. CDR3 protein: CASSLAGGADTQYF. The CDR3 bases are TGTGCCAGCAGCTTAGCTGGGGGTGCAGATACGCAGTATTTT. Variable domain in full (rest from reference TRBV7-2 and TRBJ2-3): GAGVSQSPSNKVTEKGKDVELRCDPISGHTALYWYRQSLGQGLEFLIYFQGNSAPDKSGLPSDRFSAERTGGSVSTLTIQRTQQEDSAVYLCASSLAGGADTQYFGPGTRLTVL.

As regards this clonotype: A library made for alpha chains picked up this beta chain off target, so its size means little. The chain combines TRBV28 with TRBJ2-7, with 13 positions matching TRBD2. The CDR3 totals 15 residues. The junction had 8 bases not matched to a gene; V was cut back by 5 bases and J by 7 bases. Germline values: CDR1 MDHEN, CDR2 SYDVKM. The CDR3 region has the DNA TGTGCCAGCAGTCCCGGGACTAGCGGGGATTTTGAGCAGTACTTC. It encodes CASSPGTSGDFEQYF.

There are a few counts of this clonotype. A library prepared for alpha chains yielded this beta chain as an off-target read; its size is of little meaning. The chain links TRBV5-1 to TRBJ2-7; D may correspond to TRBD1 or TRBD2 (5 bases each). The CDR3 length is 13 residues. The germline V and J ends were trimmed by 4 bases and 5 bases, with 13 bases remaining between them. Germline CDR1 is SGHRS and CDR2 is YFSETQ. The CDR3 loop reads CASSGTVGNEQYF. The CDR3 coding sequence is TGCGCCAGCAGCGGGACCGTTGGCAACGAGCAGTACTTC.

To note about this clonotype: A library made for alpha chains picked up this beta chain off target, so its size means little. CDR3 sequence: CSVGWTDGYEQYF. CDR3 in DNA: TGCAGCGTTGGGTGGACAGATGGCTACGAGCAGTACTTC. J is TRBJ2-7 and V is TRBV29-1; a weak D match, TRBD1 (6 bases). Per the germline V gene, CDR1 is SQVTM and CDR2 is ANQGSEA. V lost 4 bases to trimming and J lost 3 bases, with 13 bases between them. The CDR3 totals 13 residues.

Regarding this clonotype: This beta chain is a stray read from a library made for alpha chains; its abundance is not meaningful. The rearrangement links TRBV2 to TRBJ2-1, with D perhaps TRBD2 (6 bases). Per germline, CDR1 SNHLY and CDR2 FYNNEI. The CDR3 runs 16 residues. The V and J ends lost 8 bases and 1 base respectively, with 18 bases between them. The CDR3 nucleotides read TGTGCCAGCCTATCCTCGCGGGGCGTATCCTACAATGAGCAGTTCTTC. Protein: CASLSSRGVSYNEQFF.

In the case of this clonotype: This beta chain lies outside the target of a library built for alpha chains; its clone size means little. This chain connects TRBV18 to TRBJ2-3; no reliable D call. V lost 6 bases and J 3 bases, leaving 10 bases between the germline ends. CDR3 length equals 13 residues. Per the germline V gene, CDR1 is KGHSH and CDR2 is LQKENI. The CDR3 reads CASSVSLTDTQYF. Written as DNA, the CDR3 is TGTGCCAGCTCCGTTTCATTGACAGATACGCAGTATTTT.

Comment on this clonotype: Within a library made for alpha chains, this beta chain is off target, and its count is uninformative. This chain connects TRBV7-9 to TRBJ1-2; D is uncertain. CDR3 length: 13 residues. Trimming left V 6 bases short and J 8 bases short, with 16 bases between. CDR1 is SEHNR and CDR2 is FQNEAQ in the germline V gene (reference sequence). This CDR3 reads CASSLDYPGGYTF. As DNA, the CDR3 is TGTGCCAGCAGTCTCGACTATCCCGGAGGCTACACCTTC. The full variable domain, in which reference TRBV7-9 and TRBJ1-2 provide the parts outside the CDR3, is DTGVSQNPRHKITKRGQNVTFRCDPISEHNRLYWYRQTLGQGPEFLTYFQNEAQLEKSRLLSDRFSAERPKGSFSTLEIQRTEQGDSAMYLCASSLDYPGGYTFGSGTRLTVV.

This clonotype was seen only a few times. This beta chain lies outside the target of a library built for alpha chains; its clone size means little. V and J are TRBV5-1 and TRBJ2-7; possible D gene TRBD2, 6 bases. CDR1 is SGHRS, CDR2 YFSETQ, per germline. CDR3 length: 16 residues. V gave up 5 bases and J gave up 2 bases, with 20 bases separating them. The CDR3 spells CASSLNPGVLTYEQYF. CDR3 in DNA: TGCGCCAGCAGTCTAAACCCGGGGGTTTTGACCTACGAGCAGTACTTC.

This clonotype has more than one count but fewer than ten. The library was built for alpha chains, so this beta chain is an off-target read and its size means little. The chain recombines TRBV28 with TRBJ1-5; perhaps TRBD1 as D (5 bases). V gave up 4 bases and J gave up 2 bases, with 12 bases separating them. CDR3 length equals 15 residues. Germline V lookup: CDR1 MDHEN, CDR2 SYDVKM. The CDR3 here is CASSSLAGGNQPQHF. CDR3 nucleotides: TGTGCCAGCAGTTCTCTCGCGGGGGGCAATCAGCCCCAGCATTTT.

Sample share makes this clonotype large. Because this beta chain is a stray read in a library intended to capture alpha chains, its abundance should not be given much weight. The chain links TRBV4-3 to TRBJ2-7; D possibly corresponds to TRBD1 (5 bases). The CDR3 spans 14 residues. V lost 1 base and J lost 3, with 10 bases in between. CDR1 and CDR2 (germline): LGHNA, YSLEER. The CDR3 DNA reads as TGCGCCAGCAGCCAAGTAAGACAGAGCTACGAGCAGTACTTC. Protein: CASSQVRQSYEQYF.

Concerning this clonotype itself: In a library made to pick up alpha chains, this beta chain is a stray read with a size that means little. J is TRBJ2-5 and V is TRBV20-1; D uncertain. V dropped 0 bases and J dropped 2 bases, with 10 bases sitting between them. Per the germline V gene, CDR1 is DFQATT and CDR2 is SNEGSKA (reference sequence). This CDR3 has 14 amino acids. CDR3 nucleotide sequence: TGCAGTGCTAGAGATACCGGGTCGCAAGAGACCCAGTACTTC. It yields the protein CSARDTGSQETQYF.

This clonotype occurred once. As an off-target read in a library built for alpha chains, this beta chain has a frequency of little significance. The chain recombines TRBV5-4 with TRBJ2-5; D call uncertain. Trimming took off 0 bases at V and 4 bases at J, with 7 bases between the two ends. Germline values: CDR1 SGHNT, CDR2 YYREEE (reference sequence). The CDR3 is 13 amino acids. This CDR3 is CASSLERRETQYF. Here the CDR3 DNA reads TGTGCCAGCAGCTTGGAAAGGCGAGAGACCCAGTACTTC.

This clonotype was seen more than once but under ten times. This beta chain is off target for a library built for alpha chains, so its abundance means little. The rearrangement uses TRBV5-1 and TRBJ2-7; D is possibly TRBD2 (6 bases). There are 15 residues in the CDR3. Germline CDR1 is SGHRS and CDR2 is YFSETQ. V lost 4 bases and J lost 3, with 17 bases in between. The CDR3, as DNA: TGCGCCAGCAGCCCGGCGGGGCCCCGAAACTACGAGCAGTACTTC. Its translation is CASSPAGPRNYEQYF.

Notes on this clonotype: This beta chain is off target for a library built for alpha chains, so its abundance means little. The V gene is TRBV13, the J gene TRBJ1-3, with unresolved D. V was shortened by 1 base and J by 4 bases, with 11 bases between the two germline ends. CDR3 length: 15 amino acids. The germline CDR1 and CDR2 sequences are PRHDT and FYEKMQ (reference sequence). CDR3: CASSLDGTGGNTIYF. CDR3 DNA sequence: TGTGCCAGCAGCTTAGACGGTACGGGCGGAAACACCATATATTTT.

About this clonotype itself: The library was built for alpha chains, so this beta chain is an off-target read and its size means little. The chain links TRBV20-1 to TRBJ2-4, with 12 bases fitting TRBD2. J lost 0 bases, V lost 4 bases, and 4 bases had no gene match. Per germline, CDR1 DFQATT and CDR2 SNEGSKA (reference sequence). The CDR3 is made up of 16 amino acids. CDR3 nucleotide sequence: TGCAGTGCTACAAGACTAGCGGGGGAAGCCAAAAACATTCAGTACTTC. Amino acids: CSATRLAGEAKNIQYF.

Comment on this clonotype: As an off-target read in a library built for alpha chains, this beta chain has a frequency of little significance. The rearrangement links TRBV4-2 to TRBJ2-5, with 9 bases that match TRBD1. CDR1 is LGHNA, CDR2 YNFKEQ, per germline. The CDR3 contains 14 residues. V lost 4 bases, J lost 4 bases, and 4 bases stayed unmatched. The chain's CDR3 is CASSRDREGETQYF. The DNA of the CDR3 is TGTGCCAGCAGCCGGGACAGGGAGGGAGAGACCCAGTACTTC.